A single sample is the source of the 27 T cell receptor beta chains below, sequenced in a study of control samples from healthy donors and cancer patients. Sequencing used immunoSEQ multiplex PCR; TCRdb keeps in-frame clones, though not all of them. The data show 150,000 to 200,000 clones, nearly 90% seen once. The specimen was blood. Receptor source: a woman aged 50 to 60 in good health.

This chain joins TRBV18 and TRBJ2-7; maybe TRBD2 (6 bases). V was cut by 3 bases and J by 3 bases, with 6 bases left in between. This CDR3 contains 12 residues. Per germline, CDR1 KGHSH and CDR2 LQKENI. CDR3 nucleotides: TGTGCCAGCTCACCGGACTACTACGAGCAGTACTTC. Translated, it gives CASSPDYYEQYF.

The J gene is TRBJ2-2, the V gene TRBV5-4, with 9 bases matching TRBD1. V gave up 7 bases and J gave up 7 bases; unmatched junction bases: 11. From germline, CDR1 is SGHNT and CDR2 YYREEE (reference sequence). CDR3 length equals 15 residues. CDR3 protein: CASALRGQGSGELFF. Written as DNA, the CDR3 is TGTGCCAGCGCCCTCCGGGGACAGGGTAGCGGGGAGCTGTTTTTT.

DNA of the CDR3: TGTGCCAGCAGCCAAGACGGGGGAGTACCTGCCGGGGAGCTGTTTTTT. Protein sequence: CASSQDGGVPAGELFF. The rearrangement links TRBV3-1 (or the pseudogene TRBV3-2) to TRBJ2-2, with D possibly being TRBD2 (6 bases). V shed 0 bases and J shed 6 bases, with 14 bases lying between them. Germline values: CDR1 LGHDT, CDR2 YNNKEL (reference sequence). CDR3 length: 16 residues.

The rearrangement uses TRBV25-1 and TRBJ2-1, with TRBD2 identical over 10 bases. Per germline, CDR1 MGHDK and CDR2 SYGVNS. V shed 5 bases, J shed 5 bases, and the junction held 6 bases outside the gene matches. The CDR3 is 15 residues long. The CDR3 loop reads CASSIKLAGNNEQFF. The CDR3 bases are TGTGCCAGCAGTATCAAACTAGCGGGGAACAATGAGCAGTTCTTC. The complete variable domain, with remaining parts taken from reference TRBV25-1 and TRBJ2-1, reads EADIYQTPRYLVIGTGKKITLECSQTMGHDKMYWYQQDPGMELHLIHYSYGVNSTEKGDLSSESTVSRIRTEHFPLTLESARPSHTSQYLCASSIKLAGNNEQFFGPGTRLTVL.

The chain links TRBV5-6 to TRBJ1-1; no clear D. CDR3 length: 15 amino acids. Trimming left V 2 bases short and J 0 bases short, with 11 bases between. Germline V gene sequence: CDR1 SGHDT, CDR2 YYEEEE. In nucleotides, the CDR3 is TGTGCCAGCAGCTTTTCGCCCCAAATGAACACTGAAGCTTTCTTT. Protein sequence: CASSFSPQMNTEAFF.

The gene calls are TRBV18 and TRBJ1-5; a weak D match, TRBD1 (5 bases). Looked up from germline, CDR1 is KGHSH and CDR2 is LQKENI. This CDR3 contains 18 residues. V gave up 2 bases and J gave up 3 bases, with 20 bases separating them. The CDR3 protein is CASSPTGSREYLNQPQHF. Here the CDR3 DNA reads TGTGCCAGCTCACCAACCGGGAGCAGGGAGTACCTCAATCAGCCCCAGCATTTT.

This chain's CDR3 is CASSFDRVRYTF. In DNA, the CDR3 is TGTGCCAGCAGTTTCGACAGGGTTCGCTACACCTTC. The chain uses TRBV6-6 and TRBJ1-2; 7 bases align to TRBD1. The CDR3 sequence is 12 residues long. The germline gives CDR1 MNHNY, CDR2 SVGAGI (reference sequence). V lost 4 bases to trimming and J lost 9 bases; unmatched junction nucleotides: 5.

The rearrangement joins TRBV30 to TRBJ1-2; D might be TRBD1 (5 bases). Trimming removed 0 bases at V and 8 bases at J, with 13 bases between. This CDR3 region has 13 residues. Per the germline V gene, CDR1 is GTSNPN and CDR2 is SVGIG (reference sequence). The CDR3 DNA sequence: TGTGCCTGGAGTGTAGATTGGGGGTACGGCTACACCTTC. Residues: CAWSVDWGYGYTF.

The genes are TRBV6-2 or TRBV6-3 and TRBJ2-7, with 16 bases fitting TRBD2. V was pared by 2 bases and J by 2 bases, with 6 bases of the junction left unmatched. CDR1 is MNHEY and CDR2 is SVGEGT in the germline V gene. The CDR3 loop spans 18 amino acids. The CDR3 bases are TGTGCCAGCAGTTACCAGGGACTAGCGGGAGGGCTAACCTACGAGCAGTACTTC. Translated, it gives CASSYQGLAGGLTYEQYF.

This CDR3 is CASSLSIGRDSGNTIYF. CDR3 bases: TGTGCCAGCAGTTTAAGCATAGGGCGGGACAGTGGAAACACCATATATTTT. The chain has TRBV28 and TRBJ1-3; 7 nucleotides match TRBD1. V shed 2 bases and J 3 bases; nucleotides not matched to a gene: 10. CDR3 size: 17 residues. Germline V gene sequence: CDR1 MDHEN, CDR2 SYDVKM.

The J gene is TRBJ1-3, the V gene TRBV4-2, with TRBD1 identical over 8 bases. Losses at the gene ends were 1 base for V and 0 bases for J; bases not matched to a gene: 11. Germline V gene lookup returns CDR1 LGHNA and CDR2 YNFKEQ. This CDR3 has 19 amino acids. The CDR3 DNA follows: TGTGCCAGCAGCCAAGCAGTGGGCCTCACAGGGGGCTCTGGAAACACCATATATTTT. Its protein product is CASSQAVGLTGGSGNTIYF.

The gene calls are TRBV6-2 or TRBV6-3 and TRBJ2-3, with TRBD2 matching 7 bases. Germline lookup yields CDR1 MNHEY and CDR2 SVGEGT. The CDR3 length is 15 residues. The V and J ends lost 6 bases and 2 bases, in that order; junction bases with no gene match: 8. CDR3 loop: CASSRREAVTDTQYF. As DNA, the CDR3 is TGTGCCAGCAGCCGACGGGAGGCAGTCACAGATACGCAGTATTTT.

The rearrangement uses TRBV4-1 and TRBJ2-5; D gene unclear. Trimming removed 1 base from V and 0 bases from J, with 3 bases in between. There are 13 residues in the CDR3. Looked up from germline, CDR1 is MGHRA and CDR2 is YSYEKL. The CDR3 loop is CASSQGNQETQYF. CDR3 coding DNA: TGCGCCAGCAGCCAAGGGAACCAAGAGACCCAGTACTTC.

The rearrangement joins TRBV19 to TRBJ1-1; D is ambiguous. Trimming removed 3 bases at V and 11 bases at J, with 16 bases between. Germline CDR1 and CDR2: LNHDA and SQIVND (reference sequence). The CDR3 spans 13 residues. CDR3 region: CASSMVTGGFAFF. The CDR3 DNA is TGTGCCAGTAGTATGGTCACCGGCGGGTTTGCTTTCTTT.

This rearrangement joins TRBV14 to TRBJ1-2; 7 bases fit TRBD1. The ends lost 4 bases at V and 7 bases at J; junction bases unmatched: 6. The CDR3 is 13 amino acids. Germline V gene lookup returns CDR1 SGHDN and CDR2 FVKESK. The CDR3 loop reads CASSPQGVSGYTF. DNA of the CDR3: TGTGCCAGCAGCCCTCAGGGGGTGAGTGGCTACACCTTC.

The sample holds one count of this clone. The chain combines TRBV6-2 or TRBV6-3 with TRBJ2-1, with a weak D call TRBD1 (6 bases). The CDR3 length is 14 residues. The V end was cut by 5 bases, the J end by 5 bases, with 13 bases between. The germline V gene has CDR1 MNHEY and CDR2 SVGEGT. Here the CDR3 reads CASSPRGPNNEQFF. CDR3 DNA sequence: TGTGCCAGCAGTCCCAGGGGCCCCAACAATGAGCAGTTCTTC.

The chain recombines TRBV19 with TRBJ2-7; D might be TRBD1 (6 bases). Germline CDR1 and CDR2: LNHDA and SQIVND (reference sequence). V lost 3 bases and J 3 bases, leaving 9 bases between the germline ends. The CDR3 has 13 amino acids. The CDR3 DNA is TGTGCCAGTAGTATTCAACAGGGCTACGAGCAGTACTTC. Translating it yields CASSIQQGYEQYF.

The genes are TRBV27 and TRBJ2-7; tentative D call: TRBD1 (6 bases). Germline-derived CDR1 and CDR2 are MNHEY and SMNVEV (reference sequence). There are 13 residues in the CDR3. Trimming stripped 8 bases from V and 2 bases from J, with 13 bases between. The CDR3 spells CASGQQGPYEQYF. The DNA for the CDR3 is TGTGCCAGCGGCCAACAGGGACCCTACGAGCAGTACTTC.

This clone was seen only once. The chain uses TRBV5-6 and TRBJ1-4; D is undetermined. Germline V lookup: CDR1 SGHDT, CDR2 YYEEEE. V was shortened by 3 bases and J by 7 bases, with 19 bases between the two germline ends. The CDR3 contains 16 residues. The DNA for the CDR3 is TGTGCCAGCAGCTCATATTGGGTAGGACCGACTGAAAAACTGTTTTTT. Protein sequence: CASSSYWVGPTEKLFF.

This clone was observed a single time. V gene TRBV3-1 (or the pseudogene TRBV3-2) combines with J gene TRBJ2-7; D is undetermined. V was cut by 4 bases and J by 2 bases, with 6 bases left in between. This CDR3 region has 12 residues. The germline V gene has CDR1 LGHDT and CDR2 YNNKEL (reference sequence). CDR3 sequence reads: CASSRLTYEQYF. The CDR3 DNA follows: TGTGCCAGCAGCCGTTTGACCTACGAGCAGTACTTC.

The CDR3 sequence is CASSTQETQYF. CDR3 DNA: TGCGCCAGCAGCACCCAAGAGACCCAGTACTTC. This chain joins TRBV5-1 and TRBJ2-5; D is ambiguous. Trimming removed 4 bases from V and 1 base from J, with 2 bases in between. The CDR3 is 11 amino acids. The germline CDR1 and CDR2 sequences are SGHRS and YFSETQ.

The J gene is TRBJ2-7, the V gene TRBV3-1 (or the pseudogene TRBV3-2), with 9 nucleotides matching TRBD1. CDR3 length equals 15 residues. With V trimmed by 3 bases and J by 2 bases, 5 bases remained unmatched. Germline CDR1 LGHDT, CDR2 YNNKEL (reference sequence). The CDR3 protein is CASSHFRTGAYEQYF. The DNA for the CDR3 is TGTGCCAGCAGCCATTTCAGGACAGGGGCCTACGAGCAGTACTTC.

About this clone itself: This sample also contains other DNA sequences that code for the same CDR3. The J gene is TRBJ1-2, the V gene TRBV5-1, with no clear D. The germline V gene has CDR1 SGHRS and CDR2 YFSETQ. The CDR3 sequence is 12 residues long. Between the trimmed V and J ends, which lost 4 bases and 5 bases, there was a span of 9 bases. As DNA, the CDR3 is TGCGCCAGCAGCCTAGGACCTTATGGCTACACCTTC. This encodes CASSLGPYGYTF.

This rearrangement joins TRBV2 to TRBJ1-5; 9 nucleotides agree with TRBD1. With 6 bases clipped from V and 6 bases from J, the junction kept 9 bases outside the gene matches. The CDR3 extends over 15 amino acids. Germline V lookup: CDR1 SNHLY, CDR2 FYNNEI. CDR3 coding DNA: TGTGCCAGCAGATTCGACAGGGGGTCCTTTCAGCCCCAGCATTTT. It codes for CASRFDRGSFQPQHF. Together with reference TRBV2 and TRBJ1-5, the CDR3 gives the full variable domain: EPEVTQTPSHQVTQMGQEVILRCVPISNHLYFYWYRQILGQKVEFLVSFYNNEISEKSEIFDDQFSVERPDGSNFTLKIRSTKLEDSAMYFCASRFDRGSFQPQHFGDGTRLSIL.

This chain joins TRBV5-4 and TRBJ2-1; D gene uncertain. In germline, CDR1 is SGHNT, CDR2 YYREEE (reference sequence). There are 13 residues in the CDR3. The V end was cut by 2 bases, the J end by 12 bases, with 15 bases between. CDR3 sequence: CASSFPGFWGQFF. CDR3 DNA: TGTGCCAGCAGCTTCCCTGGGTTTTGGGGGCAGTTCTTC.

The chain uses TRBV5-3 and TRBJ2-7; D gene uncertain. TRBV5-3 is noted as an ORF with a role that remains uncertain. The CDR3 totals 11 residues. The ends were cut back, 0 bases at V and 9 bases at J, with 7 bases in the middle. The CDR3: CARSLVHSQYF. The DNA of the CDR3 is TGTGCCAGAAGCTTGGTTCATTCGCAGTACTTC.

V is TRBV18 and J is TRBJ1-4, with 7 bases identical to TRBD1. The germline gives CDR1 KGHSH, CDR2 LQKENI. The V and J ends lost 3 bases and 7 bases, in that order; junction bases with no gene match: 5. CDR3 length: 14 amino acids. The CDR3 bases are TGTGCCAGCTCACCGACAGGGTGGACTGAAAAACTGTTTTTT. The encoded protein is CASSPTGWTEKLFF.